This record concerns one T cell receptor beta chain sequence. The antigen is unknown. TCRB transcripts that were expressed got sequenced, as all of the isolated RNA had been reverse transcribed. Generated by immunoSEQ multiplex PCR, the TCRdb table keeps only in-frame clones and is missing some. The table records over 600,000 clones, roughly 12% of them present only once. There was one heparinised blood draw per donor, averaging approximately 120 mL. The data were taken from a study of beta chain features in type 1 diabetes. Study-wide points: Moderate yet significant TCRB CDR3 shortening was seen in Type 1 diabetes patients in all four CD4+ subsets. At VDJ recombination sites, type 1 diabetes patients had fewer insertions and more deleted nucleotides.

Trimming took off 5 bases at V and 3 bases at J, with 16 bases between the two ends. Germline V lookup: CDR1 MDHEN, CDR2 SYDVKM. The CDR3 runs 16 residues. Sample: naive CD4+ T cells from blood. The TCR comes from a man aged 25 to 40 with type 1 diabetes. The rearrangement links TRBV28 to TRBJ2-2; D may be TRBD2 (5 bases). CDR3 coding DNA: TGTGCCAGCAGTAGCGGCGTCAAGGGTTACACCGGGGAGCTGTTTTTT. Translation: CASSSGVKGYTGELFF. The full variable domain, in which reference TRBV28 and TRBJ2-2 provide the parts outside the CDR3, is DVKVTQSSRYLVKRTGEKVFLECVQDMDHENMFWYRQDPGLGLRLIYFSYDVKMKEKGDIPEGYSVSREKKERFSLILESASTNQTSMYLCASSSGVKGYTGELFFGEGSRLTVL.